These T cell receptor beta chains were read from a single sample in a study of CD8 T cells in ankylosing spondylitis. TCRdb reanalysed the 5' RACE reads using MiXCR and keeps one entry per CDR3 protein. The table has tens of thousands of distinct CDR3 sequences, around 27% seen once; the top ten hold around 60%. The sample consisted of blood, either unsorted or a sorted T cell fraction (not recorded which). The receptors were sampled from a male donor with ankylosing spondylitis or in good health (not recorded which). Each CDR3 is given with its conserved first and last residue. A row's size may be missing; if present it is once, few, many or a size class.

CATSDSRVGADTQYF,NA,TRBV24-1,15
CASSSFAGGDNEQFF,few,TRBV7-2,15
CASTEPGAGANVLTF,once,TRBV2,15
CATSDPTGAEAFF,NA,TRBV24-1,13
CASSSRRTGTFFRSFF,few,TRBV7-8,16
CASSPPTSVNEQFF,few,TRBV7-9,14
CASSPRTSLWETQYF,few,TRBV14,15
CASSPQAGAGNTIYF,NA,TRBV7-3,15
CASSLRLGGNEQFF,many,TRBV27,14
CSASSGLAGGGGDTQYF,many,TRBV20-1,17
CSLLKRVSGEAYNEQFF,few,TRBV29-1,17
CSAGRDPNYGYTF,NA,TRBV20-1,13
CASSSAGTGGTDTQYF,few,TRBV5-1,16
CASSFRGAIGETQYF,NA,TRBV5-1,15
CSVGTVRDQPQHF,few,TRBV29-1,13
CASRRVMNTEAFF,few,TRBV12-3/TRBV12-4,13
CSATARLTGELFF,few,TRBV20-1,13
CASSQGSVASSYNEQFF,few,TRBV3-1,17
CASSVVENEQFF,few,TRBV2,12
CATSGTGGITDTQYF,NA,TRBV24-1,15
CASSADLQLYNSPLHF,NA,TRBV9,16
CASSQEYTRAHNEQFF,few,TRBV4-1,16
CASSPGWDSLYGYTF,NA,TRBV5-1,15
CASSQRRGSAEAFF,NA,TRBV3-1,14
CAISMTGADTQYF,NA,TRBV10-3,13
CASSTTGASTNTEAFF,NA,TRBV12-3/TRBV12-4,16
CSARDGAPLNQPQHF,few,TRBV20-1,15
CASMMTARNFQPQHF,few,TRBV27,15
CASRRGLAGTGELFF,few,TRBV10-2,15
CASSLEGQGSLYYGYTF,NA,TRBV5-1,17
CASRDPRGGDTQYF,NA,TRBV9,14
CASSSSQGVPEAFF,once,TRBV5-1,14
CASGSGGSTGELFF,few,TRBV28,14
CASSLAQQETQYF,NA,TRBV5-1,13
CASSKGDSGNTIYF,once,TRBV6-1,14
CACSFFRLAGESVADTQYF,NA,TRBV12-3/TRBV12-4,19
CASSPELVCEQFF,NA,TRBV14,13
CSVQTATNEKLFF,few,TRBV29-1,13
CASSGLAGNEQFF,NA,TRBV12-3/TRBV12-4,13
CSATRGRAGELFF,few,TRBV20-1,13
CASSPRPGETEAFF,NA,TRBV5-1,14
CASSLTSGTASNQPQHF,NA,TRBV5-6,17
CASSELRQNTGELFF,NA,TRBV2,15
CATSRGQQYQETQYF,many,TRBV15,15
CAISEPGLAGETQYF,many,TRBV10-3,15
CASSLGPNQPQHF,few,TRBV5-1,13
CASTVGGLGANVLTF,NA,TRBV12-3/TRBV12-4,15
CASSLAGTGGGSNQPQHF,NA,TRBV12-3/TRBV12-4,18
CASSPTGDGNTIYF,few,TRBV12-3/TRBV12-4,14